This paragraph reports one T cell receptor beta chain. Antigen unknown. CDR3 length: 14 amino acids. Per germline, CDR1 SGHTA and CDR2 FQGNSA. The V and J ends lost 0 bases and 4 bases respectively, with 9 bases between them. Repertoires were generated with immunoSEQ multiplex PCR, while TCRdb's copy carries only in-frame clones and drops some. The sample shows about 120,000 clones, roughly 88% of them seen only once. These data originate in a study of cytomegalovirus exposure and HLA in healthy donors. Study-level findings and limits: The classifier was said to identify cytomegalovirus status with high specificity and sensitivity. According to the study, approximately 150 TCR beta chains were cytomegalovirus-associated.

The material sequenced was PBMCs. The origin of this receptor is a woman between 18 and 29 years old in good health and CMV-seropositive. The V gene is TRBV7-2, the J gene TRBJ2-5, with D maybe TRBD2 (6 bases). CDR3 in amino acids: CASSLAGGGETQYF. DNA for the CDR3: TGTGCCAGCAGCTTAGCTGGGGGAGGAGAGACCCAGTACTTC.